This T cell receptor beta chain was captured in a study of blood T cell repertoires in COVID-19. The overall study: Sources were T cells, B-cell-depleted T cells, or PBMCs; the material itself was cDNA or gDNA.

Grouping used clinical history reported by participants in a survey and questionnaire. Cohort 3 recovery required two negative PCRs, clearance, or symptom resolution. From germline, CDR1 is KGHSH and CDR2 LQKENI. This CDR3 spans 15 amino acids. The ends were cut back, 6 bases at V and 2 bases at J, with 14 bases in the middle. Assay: immunoSEQ multiplex PCR; the TCRdb copy retains only in-frame clones and omits some. The data contain 200,000 to 250,000 clones, roughly 82% of them singletons. This rearrangement joins TRBV18 to TRBJ1-5; no reliable D call. The receptor was derived from a woman in her forties or fifties who had recovered from COVID-19. The sequenced material came from PBMCs or T cells enriched from blood (not recorded which). CDR3 coding DNA: TGTGCCAGCTCGCCTACTATTAGCGGCAATCAGCCCCAGCATTTT. This gives the protein CASSPTISGNQPQHF. Supplemented by reference TRBV18 and TRBJ1-5, the full variable domain reads NAGVMQNPRHLVRRRGQEARLRCSPMKGHSHVYWYRQLPEEGLKFMVYLQKENIIDESGMPKERFSAEFPKEGPSILRIQQVVRGDSAAYFCASSPTISGNQPQHFGDGTRLSIL.